This T cell receptor beta chain originates from a study of blood T cell repertoires in COVID-19. Produced via immunoSEQ multiplex PCR; TCRdb's table is partial and in-frame only. Of 400,000 to 550,000 clones listed, 70% to 90% were seen once; the top ten hold under 2.5%. Looked up from germline, CDR1 is SGHTA and CDR2 is FQGNSA. V was pared by 5 bases and J by 4 bases, with 12 bases between. The CDR3 covers 14 residues. The chain employs TRBV7-2 and TRBJ2-1; a weak D match, TRBD2 (5 bases). The specimen was PBMCs or T cells enriched from blood (not recorded which). This receptor was taken from a woman between 18 and 30 years old with acute COVID-19. CDR3 in DNA: TGTGCCAGCAGCCCAGGAACTAGTTACAATGAGCAGTTCTTC. Residues: CASSPGTSYNEQFF.